Sequencing of this T cell receptor beta chain was carried out in a study of OX40 agonist ivuxolimab in advanced cancers. Study-wide results and caveats: Clonal expansion in partial responders at 0.1-3.0 mg/kg ranked among the lowest.

CDR1 and CDR2 from the germline V gene are SGHVS and FNYEAQ. CDR3 length: 14 residues. The V and J ends lost 2 bases and 3 bases respectively, with 10 bases between them. As for this clone: No antigen is known for it.

Here immunoSEQ multiplex PCR was the method, and the copy in TCRdb shows in-frame clones only, minus some. The data contain 55,000 to 70,000 clones, about four fifths of them singletons. This sequence originates from an adult with an advanced solid tumor such as melanoma, head and neck, liver or kidney cancer. This rearrangement joins TRBV7-6 to TRBJ1-1; D is undetermined. This material consisted of CD4+ or CD8+ T cells sorted from blood, taken in a trial of the OX40 agonist ivuxolimab. The CDR3 region is CASSLSASYTEAFF. For the CDR3, the DNA is TGTGCCAGCAGCTTAAGTGCCAGTTACACTGAAGCTTTCTTT.